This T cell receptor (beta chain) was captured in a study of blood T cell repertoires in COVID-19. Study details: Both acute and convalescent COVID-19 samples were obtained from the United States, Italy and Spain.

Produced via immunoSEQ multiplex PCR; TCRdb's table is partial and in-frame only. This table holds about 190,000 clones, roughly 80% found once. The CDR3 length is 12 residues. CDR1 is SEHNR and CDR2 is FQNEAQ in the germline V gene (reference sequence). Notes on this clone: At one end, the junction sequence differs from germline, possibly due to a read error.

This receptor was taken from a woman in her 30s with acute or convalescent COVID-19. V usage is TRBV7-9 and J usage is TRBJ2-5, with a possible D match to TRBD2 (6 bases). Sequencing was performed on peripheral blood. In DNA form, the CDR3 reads TGTGCCAGCAGCTTAGCTTGGAGGGAAAGGAACTTC. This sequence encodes CASSLAWRERNF. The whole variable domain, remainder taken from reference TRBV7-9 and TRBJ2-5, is DTGVSQNPRHKITKRGQNVTFRCDPISEHNRLYWYRQTLGQGPEFLTYFQNEAQLEKSRLLSDRFSAERPKGSFSTLEIQRTEQGDSAMYLCASSLAWRERNFGPGTRLLVL.